This TCR beta chain was profiled in a study of control samples from healthy donors and cancer patients. V shed 1 base, J shed 2 bases, and the junction held 6 bases outside the gene matches. Germline-derived CDR1 and CDR2 are LGHDT and YNNKEL (reference sequence). The CDR3 spans 17 residues. Clones were read by immunoSEQ multiplex PCR, and TCRdb kept only the in-frame ones, dropping some. Found here are 230,000 or so clones, just under 95% of them singletons; the top ten hold around 1.5%. V and J are TRBV3-1 (or the pseudogene TRBV3-2) and TRBJ2-2; 8 nucleotides match TRBD2. Material: blood. This receptor was taken from a man aged 50 to 60 in good health. DNA of the CDR3: TGTGCCAGCAGCCAAGGAGTAGCGGGGCCAAACACCGGGGAGCTGTTTTTT. Residues: CASSQGVAGPNTGELFF.